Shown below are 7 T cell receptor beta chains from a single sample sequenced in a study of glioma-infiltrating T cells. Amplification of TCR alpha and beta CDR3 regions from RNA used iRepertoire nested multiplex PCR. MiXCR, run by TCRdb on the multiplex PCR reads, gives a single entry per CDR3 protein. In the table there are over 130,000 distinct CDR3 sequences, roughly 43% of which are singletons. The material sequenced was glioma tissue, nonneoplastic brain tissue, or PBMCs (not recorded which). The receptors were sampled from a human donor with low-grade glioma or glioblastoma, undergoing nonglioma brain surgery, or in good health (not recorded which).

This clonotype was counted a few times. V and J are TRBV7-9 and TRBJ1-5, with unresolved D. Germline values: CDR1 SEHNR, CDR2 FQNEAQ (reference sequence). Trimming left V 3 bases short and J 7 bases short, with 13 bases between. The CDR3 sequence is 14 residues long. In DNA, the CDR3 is TGTGCCAGCAGCTTCGAACTAAGTGGACAGCCCCAGCATTTT. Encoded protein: CASSFELSGQPQHF.

CDR3 bases: TGTGCCAGCTCACCGAGAGGAGCTGGGGGCGCGACAGATACGCAGTATTTT. It translates to CASSPRGAGGATDTQYF. The chain joins TRBV18 to TRBJ2-3, with TRBD1 as a possible D gene (6 bases). Germline CDR1 and CDR2: KGHSH and LQKENI. V dropped 3 bases and J dropped 3 bases, with 19 bases sitting between them. The CDR3 totals 17 residues.

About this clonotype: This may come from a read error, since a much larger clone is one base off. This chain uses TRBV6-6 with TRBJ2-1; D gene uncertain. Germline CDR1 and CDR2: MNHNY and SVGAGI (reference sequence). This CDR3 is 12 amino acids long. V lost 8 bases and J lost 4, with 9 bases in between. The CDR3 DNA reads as TGTGCCAGCGGACCTACGTACAATGAGCAGTTCTTC. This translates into CASGPTYNEQFF.

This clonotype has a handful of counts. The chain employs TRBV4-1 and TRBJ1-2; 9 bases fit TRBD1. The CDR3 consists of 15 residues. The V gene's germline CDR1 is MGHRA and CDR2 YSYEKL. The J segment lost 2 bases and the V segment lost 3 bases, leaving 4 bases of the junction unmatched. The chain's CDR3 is CASSQTGTGNYGYTF. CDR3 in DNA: TGCGCCAGCAGCCAGACCGGGACAGGGAACTATGGCTACACCTTC.

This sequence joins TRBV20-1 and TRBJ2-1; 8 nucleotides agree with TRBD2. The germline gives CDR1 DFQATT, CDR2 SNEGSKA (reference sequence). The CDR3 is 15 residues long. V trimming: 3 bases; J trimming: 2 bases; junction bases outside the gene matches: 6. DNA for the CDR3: TGCAGTGCTAGTTTTGGGCGGGGGGCCTACAATGAGCAGTTCTTC. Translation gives CSASFGRGAYNEQFF.

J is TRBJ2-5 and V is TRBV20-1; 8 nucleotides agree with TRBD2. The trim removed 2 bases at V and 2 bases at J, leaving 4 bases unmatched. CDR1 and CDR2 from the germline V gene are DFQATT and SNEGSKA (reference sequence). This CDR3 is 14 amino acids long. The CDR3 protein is CSARPTSGQETQYF. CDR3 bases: TGCAGTGCTAGACCCACTAGCGGTCAAGAGACCCAGTACTTC.

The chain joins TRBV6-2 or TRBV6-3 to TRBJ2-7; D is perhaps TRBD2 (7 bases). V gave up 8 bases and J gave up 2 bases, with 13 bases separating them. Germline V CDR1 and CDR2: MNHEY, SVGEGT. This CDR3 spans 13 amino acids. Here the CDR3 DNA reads TGTGCCAGCTCGAGGGGGAGGGCCTACGAGCAGTACTTC. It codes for CASSRGRAYEQYF.